The entry below gives a single T cell receptor beta chain sequence along with its context. As yet, its antigen is unknown. The junction had 5 bases not matched to a gene; V was cut back by 5 bases and J by 0 bases. The CDR3 runs 15 residues. Germline loops: CDR1 MNHNY, CDR2 SVGAGI (reference sequence). Some clones are missing from TCRdb's copy, which holds only in-frame ones; the method was immunoSEQ multiplex PCR. The sample has approximately 17,000 clones; around 73% are singletons. This specimen belongs to a study of tumor-infiltrating lymphocytes in localized non-small cell lung cancer. Study context: Some samples were collected after neoadjuvant chemotherapy; smokers, never-smokers and several histologies were included. Each patient gave resected tumor and non-adjacent uninvolved lung tissue. Study conclusions and caveats: Available tissue quantity limited TCR sequencing to a patient subset. Immunotypes IM1 and IM2 had similar TCR-derived T-cell fractions.

The sequenced sample consisted of lung tumor tissue. The V and J genes are TRBV6-6 and TRBJ1-1; TRBD1 matches 8 bases. This receptor was taken from a human donor with non-small cell lung cancer. The CDR3 DNA follows: TGTGCCAGCAGTACTAGACAGGGGATGAACACTGAAGCTTTCTTT. Encoded protein: CASSTRQGMNTEAFF.